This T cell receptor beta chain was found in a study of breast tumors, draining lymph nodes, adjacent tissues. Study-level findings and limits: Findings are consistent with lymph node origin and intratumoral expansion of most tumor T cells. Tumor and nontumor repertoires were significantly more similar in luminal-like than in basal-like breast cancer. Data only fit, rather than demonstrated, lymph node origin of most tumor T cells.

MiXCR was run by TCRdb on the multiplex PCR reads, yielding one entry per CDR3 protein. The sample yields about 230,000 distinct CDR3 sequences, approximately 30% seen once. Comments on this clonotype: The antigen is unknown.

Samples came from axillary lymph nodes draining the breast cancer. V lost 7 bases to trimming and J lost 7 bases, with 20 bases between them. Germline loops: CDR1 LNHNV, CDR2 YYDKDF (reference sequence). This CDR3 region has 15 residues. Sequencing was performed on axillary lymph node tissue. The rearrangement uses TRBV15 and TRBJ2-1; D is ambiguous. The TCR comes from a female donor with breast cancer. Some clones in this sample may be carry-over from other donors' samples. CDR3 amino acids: CATIGRGDPLNEQFF. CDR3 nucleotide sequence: TGTGCCACCATTGGGCGAGGAGATCCCCTTAATGAGCAGTTCTTC.